This entry describes one T cell receptor (beta chain). No antigen is known for it. A read error may account for a junction end that differs from germline. The CDR3 runs to 11 residues. Germline-derived CDR1 and CDR2 are SGHDT and YYEEEE. With the Oncomine TCR Beta short-read assay, DNA from cultured CD4+ T cells was sequenced. MiXCR was run by TCRdb on the PCR reads, yielding one entry per CDR3 protein. This table holds some 20,000 distinct CDR3 sequences, around 43% found once. Treatment given: approximately 9-day PBMC culture with coronavirus spike peptide pools or control peptides (ViraFEST assay). It was on days 3 and 7 that half the medium was replaced with fresh IL-2 medium. The data derive from a study of vaccination and CD4 T cells after COVID-19. Looking at the study overall: Two Hispanic individuals were among six male and four female convalescent patients.

The sequences come from CD4+ T cells from blood, cultured in vitro, collected before SARS-CoV-2 vaccination. The TCR was taken from a human donor who received a COVID-19 vaccine. This chain uses TRBV5-6 with TRBJ1-1; weak D call: TRBD1 (5 bases). In DNA form, the CDR3 reads TGTGCCAGCAGATTGGGACCCGAAGCTTTCTTT. Amino acid sequence: CASRLGPEAFF.